Given below is one T cell receptor beta chain in context. As yet, its antigen is unknown. Libraries were prepared by immunoSEQ multiplex PCR; TCRdb keeps only in-frame clonotypes and omits some of them. The data hold approximately 150,000 clones, with roughly 90% observed a single time. These data originate in a study of Ad26.COV2.S vaccination and SARS-CoV-2 variants. Overall study findings and caveats: Vaccine and placebo recipients had similar non-spike TCR breadth. Substantial breadth was reportedly displayed by spike-specific CD8+ and CD4+ T cell responses after vaccination.

This material consisted of peripheral blood, taken after recovery from COVID-19. The TCR originated in a human donor who had recovered from COVID-19.

The CDR3 spells CATSGRTGKETQYF. DNA for the CDR3: TGTGCCACCAGCGGACGAACAGGGAAAGAGACCCAGTACTTC. The rearrangement uses TRBV15 and TRBJ2-5, with D maybe TRBD1 (6 bases). V dropped 5 bases and J dropped 3 bases, with 13 bases sitting between them. The CDR3 has 14 residues. Germline-derived CDR1 and CDR2 are LNHNV and YYDKDF (reference sequence).